This T cell receptor (beta chain) was recovered during a study of CD8+ T cells in alopecia areata. Following RNA extraction, reverse transcription yielded cDNA that acted as the sequencing template. The method was immunoSEQ multiplex PCR; TCRdb's version includes in-frame clones alone and lacks a portion of them. This sample has approximately 58,000 clones, with roughly 45% found just once. Study-wide findings and caveats: Across lesional scalp, and particularly alopecia totalis/universalis, clonality surpassed that of normal scalp.

Concerning this clone itself: Its target is not known.

Germline values: CDR1 PRHDT, CDR2 FYEKMQ (reference sequence). Between the trimmed V and J ends, which lost 1 base and 2 bases, there was a span of 9 bases. The CDR3 runs to 14 residues. This TCR derives from a human donor with alopecia areata. Material for sequencing was NKG2D-low CD8+ T cells sorted from blood. The gene calls are TRBV13 and TRBJ2-7; no reliable D call. In DNA, the CDR3 is TGTGCCAGCAGCTTAGCCCTAGTCCCCTACGAGCAGTACTTC. Translation gives CASSLALVPYEQYF.